The source of this T cell receptor beta chain is a study of TIL therapy for anti-PD-1-resistant metastatic lung cancer. Study as a whole: Tumors carried a median about 1.6 non-synonymous mutations per megabase.

After removal of 3 bases from V and 4 bases from J, the junction contained 5 bases not matched to a gene. Germline CDR1 and CDR2: LNHDA and SQIVND (reference sequence). The CDR3 length is 15 residues. Whole-study results and caveats: After infusion, TIL clonotypes partly replaced peripheral T cells and declined over months. Treatment-naive, never-smoker and oncogene-addicted patients were overrepresented in this highly selected cohort.

Time point here: pre-treatment sample, taken before nivolumab and TIL therapy. Enrollment ran from October 2017 to early 2020. Turning to this clone: Its target is unknown.

Sequencing used immunoSEQ v3. Only in-frame clones appear in the TCRdb table, and some are missing; sequencing was by immunoSEQ multiplex PCR. The sample comprises roughly 54,000 clones, 80% to 90% of which are singletons, and just over 2.5% rests with the top ten. The rearrangement links TRBV19 to TRBJ1-2, with 10 positions matching TRBD1. This material consisted of blood, taken at baseline. The receptor comes from a person between 30 and 79 years old with non-small cell lung cancer. Here the CDR3 reads CASSIEDRGSYGYTF. The CDR3 coding sequence is TGTGCCAGTAGTATTGAGGACAGGGGGAGCTATGGCTACACCTTC.